This T cell receptor beta chain was captured in a study of blood T cell repertoires in COVID-19. For the study at large: From T cells, B-cell-depleted T cells, or PBMCs came the material, which was cDNA or gDNA.

Participants had their cohort set by participant-reported clinical history. Sequenced by immunoSEQ multiplex PCR; TCRdb stores in-frame clones only, minus some. The sample includes a few hundred thousand clones, 75% to 90% of them seen just once. This CDR3 comprises 15 residues. The V end lost 0 bases, the J end lost 2 bases, and 9 bases lay between the germline ends. The V gene's germline CDR1 is SGHAT and CDR2 FQNNGV. The receptor comes from a woman aged 30 to 39 who had been exposed to COVID-19. The specimen sequenced was PBMCs or T cells enriched from blood (not recorded which). The V and J genes are TRBV11-2 and TRBJ2-3, with D tentatively TRBD2 (6 bases). CDR3 nucleotides: TGTGCCAGCAGCTTAGATGGGGGGAACACAGATACGCAGTATTTT. The encoded protein is CASSLDGGNTDTQYF.